The 27 T cell receptor beta chains given below trace back to one sample, sequenced in a study of T cells in Graves' hyperthyroidism and ophthalmopathy. The investigators amplified TCR beta CDR3 regions from RNA transcripts. HTBI primers were the set used in a first-round RT-PCR of the TCR CDR3. TCRdb re-analysed the multiplex PCR reads in MiXCR, keeping a single row per CDR3 protein. Of around 500,000 distinct CDR3 sequences listed, approximately 22% are singletons. Sequenced input: blood. The receptors here all came from a woman in her seventies with Graves' ophthalmopathy.

This clonotype was counted a few times. CDR3 in amino acids: CASSTRGRESTDTQYF. DNA of the CDR3: TGTGCCAGCAGCACCAGGGGGCGGGAGAGCACAGATACGCAGTATTTT. The chain has TRBV5-4 and TRBJ2-3; maybe TRBD1 (8 bases). V was cut by 4 bases and J by 0 bases, with 15 bases left in between. The V gene's germline CDR1 is SGHNT and CDR2 YYREEE (reference sequence). The CDR3 totals 16 residues.

The chain links TRBV12-3 or TRBV12-4 to TRBJ2-1; weak D call: TRBD2 (6 bases). Trimming shortened V by 6 bases and J by 2 bases, and 14 bases separated the two germline ends. This CDR3 has 15 amino acids. The CDR3 sequence: CASSRSGGPYNEQFF. CDR3 DNA: TGTGCCAGCAGCCGTAGCGGAGGCCCCTACAATGAGCAGTTCTTC.

V gene TRBV9 combines with J gene TRBJ2-3; D is perhaps TRBD1 (6 bases). CDR3 length: 13 amino acids. The V end was cut by 0 bases, the J end by 4 bases, with 6 bases between. The germline V gene encodes CDR1 SGDLS and CDR2 YYNGEE. CDR3 nucleotides: TGTGCCAGCAGCGTAGAGGGGGCAGATACGCAGTATTTT. Its protein is CASSVEGADTQYF.

This clonotype was recorded a few times. The J gene is TRBJ2-1, the V gene TRBV18; TRBD2 agrees at 10 bases. The J segment lost 4 bases and the V segment lost 1 base, leaving 4 bases of the junction unmatched. This CDR3 region has 16 residues. Germline V gene sequence: CDR1 KGHSH, CDR2 LQKENI. The CDR3 nucleotides are TGTGCCAGCTCACCACTCCCTAGCGGGGGTTACAATGAGCAGTTCTTC. Protein: CASSPLPSGGYNEQFF. The full variable domain, with the rest looked up from reference TRBV18 and TRBJ2-1, is NAGVMQNPRHLVRRRGQEARLRCSPMKGHSHVYWYRQLPEEGLKFMVYLQKENIIDESGMPKERFSAEFPKEGPSILRIQQVVRGDSAAYFCASSPLPSGGYNEQFFGPGTRLTVL.

This clonotype was detected ten times or more. In DNA, the CDR3 is TGCAGTGCAAGCACCGGGACAGATTACAATGAGCAGTTCTTC. The encoded protein is CSASTGTDYNEQFF. The chain joins TRBV20-1 to TRBJ2-1; 7 bases are shared with TRBD1. The CDR3 totals 14 residues. J was trimmed by 4 bases and V by 6 bases; bases with no gene match: 9. CDR1 and CDR2 from the germline V gene are DFQATT and SNEGSKA (reference sequence).

The chain carries TRBV3-2 and TRBJ2-7; the table gives TRBD1 as D, unverified against the DNA. TRBV3-2 is noted as a pseudogene. This CDR3 has 16 amino acids. In DNA, the CDR3 is TGTGCCAGCAGCCAAGTAACTGGGGGACAAGCCTACGAGCAGTACTTC. This codes for CASSQVTGGQAYEQYF.

This chain links TRBV6-2 or TRBV6-3 with TRBJ2-2; 11 bases are shared with TRBD2. The J segment lost 4 bases and the V segment lost 0 bases, leaving 7 bases of the junction unmatched. Germline V gene data show CDR1 as MNHEY and CDR2 as SVGEGT. This CDR3 is 18 amino acids long. The CDR3 protein is CASSYSALAGGGTGELFF. The CDR3 DNA reads TGTGCCAGCAGTTACTCGGCGCTAGCGGGAGGAGGCACCGGGGAGCTGTTTTTT.

The chain links TRBV6-1 to TRBJ1-1; D possibly corresponds to TRBD1 (6 bases). Trimming shortened V by 3 bases and J by 11 bases, and 13 bases separated the two germline ends. The CDR3 spans 12 residues. The germline gives CDR1 MNHNS, CDR2 SASEGT. DNA for the CDR3: TGTGCCAGCAGTGAGGTACAGGGCTCCGCTTTCTTT. This codes for CASSEVQGSAFF.

The CDR3 DNA sequence: TGTGCCAGCAGCTCTTACCGATCCGCTAGCGGGAACACCGGGGAGCTGTTTTTT. Translation gives CASSSYRSASGNTGELFF. The V gene is TRBV11-2, the J gene TRBJ2-2; TRBD2 agrees at 7 bases. CDR1 is SGHAT and CDR2 is FQNNGV in the germline V gene. CDR3 length equals 18 residues. The V and J ends lost 4 bases and 1 base, in that order; junction bases with no gene match: 12. Full variable domain (rest looked up from reference TRBV11-2 and TRBJ2-2): EAGVAQSPRYKIIEKRQSVAFWCNPISGHATLYWYQQILGQGPKLLIQFQNNGVVDDSQLPKDRFSAERLKGVDSTLKIQPAKLEDSAVYLCASSSYRSASGNTGELFFGEGSRLTVL.

About this clonotype: A much larger clone sits a single nucleotide away, making a read error possible. The V gene is TRBV15, the J gene TRBJ2-7; a weak D match, TRBD1 (5 bases). The germline V gene has CDR1 LNHNV and CDR2 YYDKDF (reference sequence). The CDR3 is 15 residues long. Here the CDR3 DNA reads TGTGCCACCGGCAGAGGTGACAGAAGATCCTACGAGCAGTACTTC. The encoded protein is CATGRGDRRSYEQYF.

This sequence joins TRBV7-9 and TRBJ1-1, with D perhaps matching TRBD1 (6 bases). V lost 0 bases to trimming and J lost 4 bases, with 12 bases between them. The CDR3 is 15 residues long. CDR1 is SEHNR, CDR2 FQNEAQ, per germline (reference sequence). The CDR3 sequence is CASSLAGGGGTEAFF. The CDR3 coding sequence is TGTGCCAGCAGCTTAGCCGGGGGAGGGGGCACTGAAGCTTTCTTT.

This clonotype was seen just once. This chain links TRBV29-1 with TRBJ2-3; perhaps TRBD2 as D (6 bases). Germline V gene lookup returns CDR1 SQVTM and CDR2 ANQGSEA. The CDR3 runs to 12 residues. V dropped 4 bases and J dropped 1 base, with 6 bases sitting between them. CDR3 residues: CSVGGGTDTQYF. The CDR3 bases are TGCAGCGTTGGGGGGGGCACAGATACGCAGTATTTT.

This clonotype was counted many times. The CDR3 region is CSVGPGVNDYGYTF. The CDR3 nucleotides read TGCAGCGTTGGCCCGGGGGTAAATGACTATGGCTACACCTTC. J is TRBJ1-2 and V is TRBV29-1; a possible D gene is TRBD1 (5 bases). Looked up from germline, CDR1 is SQVTM and CDR2 is ANQGSEA. The CDR3 is 14 residues long. The V and J ends lost 4 bases and 3 bases respectively, with 15 bases between them.

There are many counts of this clonotype. The chain employs TRBV6-1 and TRBJ2-1; weak D call: TRBD2 (5 bases). The CDR3 extends over 15 amino acids. V lost 0 bases and J 0 bases, leaving 6 bases between the germline ends. Germline V gives CDR1 MNHNS, CDR2 SASEGT. CDR3 sequence (DNA): TGTGCCAGCAGTGAAGCGACTAACTCCTACAATGAGCAGTTCTTC. Translation: CASSEATNSYNEQFF.

This chain links TRBV7-2 with TRBJ1-2; D gene ambiguous. V shed 5 bases and J shed 3 bases, with 16 bases lying between them. CDR1 is SGHTA, CDR2 FQGNSA, per germline. The CDR3 covers 15 residues. The CDR3 DNA sequence: TGTGCCAGCAGCCTAGTTTTGTCAGGTGACTATGGCTACACCTTC. This translates into CASSLVLSGDYGYTF.

This clonotype was seen ten or more times. This chain connects TRBV20-1 to TRBJ1-1; the D is unclear. Looked up from germline, CDR1 is DFQATT and CDR2 is SNEGSKA (reference sequence). V was trimmed by 3 bases and J by 0 bases, leaving 8 bases between them. This CDR3 has 13 amino acids. The CDR3 is CSASSSVNTEAFF. The CDR3 region has the DNA TGCAGTGCTAGCTCTTCAGTGAACACTGAAGCTTTCTTT.

This clonotype was counted at least ten times. V usage is TRBV6-2 or TRBV6-3 and J usage is TRBJ2-1, with TRBD2 matching over 8 bases. Looked up from germline, CDR1 is MNHEY and CDR2 is SVGEGT. CDR3 length: 14 amino acids. Trimming at V came to 6 bases and at J to 4 bases, leaving 5 bases not matched to a gene. CDR3 sequence reads: CASRGLARYNEQFF. The CDR3 DNA sequence: TGTGCCAGCAGAGGACTAGCCCGATACAATGAGCAGTTCTTC.

This clonotype was counted many times. The genes are TRBV2 and TRBJ2-7; tentative D call: TRBD2 (5 bases). Trimming left V 6 bases short and J 6 bases short, with 9 bases between. Germline assignment: CDR1 SNHLY and CDR2 FYNNEI. This CDR3 comprises 11 residues. CDR3 amino acids: CASRWAGEQYF. CDR3 bases: TGTGCCAGCAGGTGGGCGGGCGAGCAGTACTTC.

This clonotype was recorded a few times. V and J are TRBV6-2 or TRBV6-3 and TRBJ2-2; either TRBD1 or TRBD2 may supply D (5 bases each). Germline CDR1 and CDR2: MNHEY and SVGEGT. Deletions cut 0 bases from V and 1 base from J, with 15 bases between. The CDR3 has 18 amino acids. The CDR3 DNA follows: TGTGCCAGCAGTTACTCGAGTTCGGCAGGGAGGAACACCGGGGAGCTGTTTTTT. It is translated as CASSYSSSAGRNTGELFF.

This clonotype was picked up many times. The chain carries TRBV12-3 or TRBV12-4 and TRBJ1-3, with TRBD1 matching over 8 bases. V trimming: 6 bases; J trimming: 0 bases; junction bases outside the gene matches: 4. The CDR3 runs 15 residues. CDR3 DNA sequence: TGTGCCAGCAGGACAGGGGCCCTCTCTGGAAACACCATATATTTT. As protein: CASRTGALSGNTIYF.

This clonotype turned up a few times. The gene calls are TRBV11-3 and TRBJ2-1; 8 bases line up with TRBD2. The CDR3 has 17 amino acids. Germline CDR1 reads SGHNT; CDR2 reads YENEEA. V shed 2 bases and J 7 bases; nucleotides not matched to a gene: 13. The CDR3 coding sequence is TGTGCCAGCAGCTTAAAGTGGGCGGGAGGAGGTAGGAATGAGCAGTTCTTC. Translation: CASSLKWAGGGRNEQFF.

This clonotype appeared a few times. The J gene is TRBJ2-3, the V gene TRBV29-1; 7 bases agree with TRBD2. The V and J ends lost 4 bases and 0 bases, in that order; junction bases with no gene match: 4. Germline loops: CDR1 SQVTM, CDR2 ANQGSEA. The CDR3 length is 14 residues. This chain's CDR3 is CSVALAVSTDTQYF. The CDR3 DNA sequence: TGCAGCGTTGCCCTAGCGGTTAGCACAGATACGCAGTATTTT.

This clonotype was picked up many times. The CDR3 region is CASHWGAGETQYF. The CDR3, as DNA: TGTGCCAGCCACTGGGGAGCGGGGGAGACCCAGTACTTC. The gene calls are TRBV2 and TRBJ2-5; 7 nucleotides match TRBD2. With 8 bases clipped from V and 5 bases from J, the junction kept 8 bases outside the gene matches. Germline CDR1 reads SNHLY; CDR2 reads FYNNEI. CDR3 size: 13 residues.

This clonotype turned up a few times. The chain is built from TRBV24-1 and TRBJ2-5; TRBD2 agrees at 8 bases. The length of the CDR3 is 14 residues. Germline V gives CDR1 KGHDR, CDR2 SFDVKD. V lost 5 bases, J lost 3 bases, and 4 bases stayed unmatched. For the CDR3, the DNA is TGTGCCACCAGTGCCCGGGGGGGCAAAGAGACCCAGTACTTC. Translation: CATSARGGKETQYF.

CDR3 sequence reads: CASRPPGPGATGELFF. In DNA, the CDR3 is TGTGCCAGCAGACCTCCGGGACCGGGGGCGACCGGGGAGCTGTTTTTT. The rearrangement links TRBV2 to TRBJ2-2; the D gene could be TRBD1 or TRBD2 (6 bases each). The germline CDR1 and CDR2 sequences are SNHLY and FYNNEI. Trimming shortened V by 6 bases and J by 5 bases, and 19 bases separated the two germline ends. This CDR3 is built from 16 residues.

This clonotype was seen at least ten times. V usage is TRBV7-9 and J usage is TRBJ2-1; D ambiguous. CDR1 SEHNR and CDR2 FQNEAQ come from the germline V gene (reference sequence). The CDR3 spans 14 residues. V was shortened by 1 base and J by 3 bases, with 7 bases between the two germline ends. CDR3 in amino acids: CASSLEGNYNEQFF. In nucleotides, the CDR3 is TGTGCCAGCAGCTTAGAGGGTAACTACAATGAGCAGTTCTTC.

This chain connects TRBV7-9 to TRBJ1-2; D is perhaps TRBD1 (6 bases). V dropped 7 bases and J dropped 7 bases, with 16 bases sitting between them. This CDR3 comprises 13 residues. The germline V gene has CDR1 SEHNR and CDR2 FQNEAQ (reference sequence). In nucleotides, the CDR3 is TGTGCCAGCACCTCCTACAGGGACTCTGGCTACACCTTC. Translated: CASTSYRDSGYTF.